Only a few counts were recorded for the clone carrying this T cell receptor beta chain. This sample stems from a study of blood T cell repertoires in COVID-19. Sequencing was performed with immunoSEQ multiplex PCR; in TCRdb, only in-frame clones are kept and a portion is missing. The repertoire has around 150,000 clones, less than 85% of them found once; the top ten carry under 9%. The sequenced material came from peripheral blood. This receptor was identified in a woman aged 40-49 years with COVID-19, enrolled during active disease.

Here the CDR3 DNA reads TGTGCCAGCACCTATAACCGGGACATTACTAACTATGGCTACACCTTC. This encodes CASTYNRDITNYGYTF. This chain uses TRBV5-4 with TRBJ1-2, with D tentatively TRBD1 (6 bases). This CDR3 region has 16 residues. Trimming shortened V by 6 bases and J by 0 bases, and 18 bases separated the two germline ends. Per germline, CDR1 SGHNT and CDR2 YYREEE (reference sequence).